The 20 T cell receptor beta chains reported below all come from one sample, sequenced in a study of blood T cell repertoires in COVID-19. Repertoires were generated with immunoSEQ multiplex PCR, while TCRdb's copy carries only in-frame clones and drops some. The sample holds 110,000 to 150,000 clones, around 84% seen once. Sequences were obtained from peripheral blood. These receptors were collected from a woman aged 45-60 years with acute or convalescent COVID-19.

A few counts support this clone. The rearrangement joins TRBV4-3 to TRBJ2-7; 7 bases are shared with TRBD1. Germline values: CDR1 LGHNA, CDR2 YSLEER. V dropped 0 bases and J dropped 1; count of bases not matched to a gene: 9. This CDR3 comprises 17 residues. The CDR3 nucleotides are TGCGCCAGCAGCCAAGATTTTGGGGACAGCCCTTCCTACGAGCAGTACTTC. Translated, it gives CASSQDFGDSPSYEQYF.

The chain carries TRBV2 and TRBJ1-6; TRBD1 matches at 9 bases. This CDR3 is built from 14 residues. Trimming at V came to 3 bases and at J to 8 bases, leaving 2 bases not matched to a gene. Looked up from germline, CDR1 is SNHLY and CDR2 is FYNNEI. CDR3: CASSEGTGHSPLHF. The CDR3 DNA sequence: TGTGCCAGCAGTGAGGGGACAGGGCATTCACCCCTCCACTTT. The whole variable domain, remainder taken from reference TRBV2 and TRBJ1-6, is EPEVTQTPSHQVTQMGQEVILRCVPISNHLYFYWYRQILGQKVEFLVSFYNNEISEKSEIFDDQFSVERPDGSNFTLKIRSTKLEDSAMYFCASSEGTGHSPLHFGNGTRLTVT.

In this sample, this clone turned up once. The gene calls are TRBV7-6 and TRBJ2-7; 8 positions agree with TRBD2. V lost 5 bases and J lost 6; bases outside the gene matches: 12. The CDR3 is made up of 15 amino acids. Germline V gene data show CDR1 as SGHVS and CDR2 as FNYEAQ. The CDR3 nucleotides read TGTGCCAGCAGCCCCACTAGCGGTGGCGAAATCGAGCAGTACTTC. This sequence encodes CASSPTSGGEIEQYF.

The chain employs TRBV5-6 and TRBJ2-5; 7 nucleotides agree with TRBD1. The CDR3 is 18 amino acids. J was trimmed by 2 bases and V by 5 bases; bases with no gene match: 18. The germline gives CDR1 SGHDT, CDR2 YYEEEE. CDR3 residues: CASSPNLAGTAYQETQYF. For the CDR3, the DNA is TGTGCCAGCAGTCCAAATCTGGCCGGGACAGCATATCAAGAGACCCAGTACTTC.

This rearrangement joins TRBV6-4 to TRBJ1-2; D is unclear. Germline assignment: CDR1 MRHNA and CDR2 SNTAGT. Trimming stripped 0 bases from V and 7 bases from J, with 9 bases between. The CDR3 is made up of 13 amino acids. The CDR3 protein is CASSDSGVGGYTF. Written as DNA, the CDR3 is TGTGCCAGCAGTGACTCCGGGGTAGGTGGCTACACCTTC.

This clone was observed a single time. The chain carries TRBV7-6 and TRBJ2-3, with 14 bases that match TRBD2. The CDR3 has 16 amino acids. J gave up 7 bases and V 3 bases, and 6 bases lay outside the gene matches. CDR1 and CDR2 from the germline V gene are SGHVS and FNYEAQ. CDR3 in DNA: TGTGCCAGCAGCTTGAGGACTAGCGGGGGGACTAATACGCAGTATTTT. It yields the protein CASSLRTSGGTNTQYF. The full variable domain, with the rest looked up from reference TRBV7-6 and TRBJ2-3, is GAGVSQSPRYKVTKRGQDVALRCDPISGHVSLYWYRQALGQGPEFLTYFNYEAQQDKSGLPNDRFSAERPEGSISTLTIQRTEQRDSAMYRCASSLRTSGGTNTQYFGPGTRLTVL.

The genes are TRBV30 and TRBJ1-4; 7 nucleotides align to TRBD1. Germline V gives CDR1 GTSNPN, CDR2 SVGIG (reference sequence). V was pared by 3 bases and J by 4 bases, with 8 bases of the junction left unmatched. The length of the CDR3 is 15 residues. The CDR3 nucleotides are TGTGCCTGGAGGGAACAGGGGCTCGGTAATGAAAAACTGTTTTTT. Translation: CAWREQGLGNEKLFF. Using reference TRBV30 and TRBJ1-4 for the parts outside the CDR3, the full variable domain is SQTIHQWPATLVQPVGSPLSLECTVEGTSNPNLYWYRQAAGRGLQLLFYSVGIGQISSEVPQNLSASRPQDRQFILSSKKLLLSDSGFYLCAWREQGLGNEKLFFGSGTQLSVL.

The chain has TRBV6-5 and TRBJ1-3, with D unclear. The CDR3 sequence is 14 residues long. CDR1 is MNHEY, CDR2 SVGAGI, per germline. V shed 5 bases and J shed 1 base, with 9 bases lying between them. The CDR3 reads CASSLGRSGNTIYF. The CDR3 nucleotides are TGTGCCAGCAGTCTTGGCAGATCTGGAAACACCATATATTTT.

This sequence joins TRBV18 and TRBJ2-7; 7 bases line up with TRBD1. Germline V gene sequence: CDR1 KGHSH, CDR2 LQKENI. J was trimmed by 10 bases and V by 5 bases; bases with no gene match: 8. The CDR3 runs 12 residues. In DNA form, the CDR3 reads TGTGCCAGCTCAACCGGGACAGATTCCCAGTACTTC. It codes for CASSTGTDSQYF.

V usage is TRBV2 and J usage is TRBJ1-2, with 8 bases identical to TRBD1. Per the germline V gene, CDR1 is SNHLY and CDR2 is FYNNEI. J was trimmed by 10 bases and V by 5 bases; bases with no gene match: 12. This CDR3 comprises 14 residues. CDR3 DNA sequence: TGTGCCAGCAGTTCCGTCGACAGGGGTATAGTCTACACCTTC. It is translated as CASSSVDRGIVYTF.

This chain links TRBV28 with TRBJ1-4; maybe TRBD1 (6 bases). The germline gives CDR1 MDHEN, CDR2 SYDVKM. V was clipped by 5 bases and J by 4 bases, with 14 bases between them. This CDR3 has 15 amino acids. CDR3 amino acids: CASSLNTGINEKLFF. In nucleotides, the CDR3 is TGTGCCAGCAGTCTTAATACAGGGATTAATGAAAAACTGTTTTTT.

The genes are TRBV28 and TRBJ1-3, with D uncertain. Trimming removed 7 bases at V and 4 bases at J, with 20 bases between. The CDR3 totals 16 residues. Germline CDR1 reads MDHEN; CDR2 reads SYDVKM. The CDR3 region has the DNA TGTGCCAGCACCAATGCACCCGTCGTCTACGGAAACACCATATATTTT. This encodes CASTNAPVVYGNTIYF.

In DNA form, the CDR3 reads TGCAGCGTTGGCGGTATGTTTGGAAACTATGGCTACACCTTC. It is translated as CSVGGMFGNYGYTF. The chain uses TRBV29-1 and TRBJ1-2; D is unresolved. Between the trimmed V and J ends, which lost 4 bases and 2 bases, there was a span of 14 bases. The V gene's germline CDR1 is SQVTM and CDR2 ANQGSEA. The CDR3 loop spans 14 amino acids.

This clone was detected a few times. The J gene is TRBJ2-3, the V gene TRBV7-2; D uncertain. There are 13 residues in the CDR3. V was pared by 3 bases and J by 9 bases, with 13 bases between. The germline gives CDR1 SGHTA, CDR2 FQGNSA. The CDR3 DNA reads TGTGCCAGCAGCTTCGCCGGGTCGGAGACGCAGTATTTT. Its protein product is CASSFAGSETQYF. Full variable domain (remainder filled in from reference TRBV7-2 and TRBJ2-3): GAGVSQSPSNKVTEKGKDVELRCDPISGHTALYWYRQSLGQGLEFLIYFQGNSAPDKSGLPSDRFSAERTGGSVSTLTIQRTQQEDSAVYLCASSFAGSETQYFGPGTRLTVL.

DNA of the CDR3: TGTGCCAGCAGCCCCAGGGGCGCAGGCTACAATGAGCAGTTCTTC. As protein: CASSPRGAGYNEQFF. The chain recombines TRBV7-9 with TRBJ2-1; a weak D match, TRBD1 (6 bases). CDR1 is SEHNR and CDR2 is FQNEAQ in the germline V gene (reference sequence). This CDR3 region has 15 residues. V lost 5 bases, J lost 3 bases, and 14 bases lay in between.

The chain recombines TRBV9 with TRBJ1-3; no reliable D call. Germline V gives CDR1 SGDLS, CDR2 YYNGEE. Trimming removed 0 bases from V and 2 bases from J, with 9 bases in between. This CDR3 region has 15 residues. Here the CDR3 DNA reads TGTGCCAGCAGCGTAGGAAGTGGAGCTGGAAACACCATATATTTT. Protein product: CASSVGSGAGNTIYF. Combining the CDR3 with reference TRBV9 and TRBJ1-3 gives the whole variable domain DSGVTQTPKHLITATGQRVTLRCSPRSGDLSVYWYQQSLDQGLQFLIQYYNGEERAKGNILERFSAQQFPDLHSELNLSSLELGDSALYFCASSVGSGAGNTIYFGEGSWLTVV.

The rearrangement joins TRBV2 to TRBJ1-1, with D possibly TRBD1 on 6 matching bases. The CDR3 is made up of 14 amino acids. From germline, CDR1 is SNHLY and CDR2 FYNNEI. V lost 4 bases and J lost 3, with 12 bases in between. The CDR3 loop reads CASSVQGEDTEAFF. CDR3 nucleotides: TGTGCCAGCAGTGTACAGGGAGAGGACACTGAAGCTTTCTTT.

The chain links TRBV19 to TRBJ1-6; D gene uncertain. The ends were cut back, 3 bases at V and 11 bases at J, with 11 bases in the middle. Looked up from germline, CDR1 is LNHDA and CDR2 is SQIVND (reference sequence). The CDR3 totals 13 residues. CDR3 coding DNA: TGTGCCAGTAGTATCGTAACACAGCCACCCCTCCACTTT. It yields the protein CASSIVTQPPLHF.

The chain links TRBV28 to TRBJ1-3, with D possibly being TRBD1 (5 bases). The germline V gene encodes CDR1 MDHEN and CDR2 SYDVKM. V gave up 4 bases and J gave up 7 bases, with 17 bases separating them. This CDR3 is built from 15 residues. CDR3 nucleotides: TGTGCCAGCAGTTCCGTGGGGCAAGGTCGTAACACCATATATTTT. It translates to CASSSVGQGRNTIYF.

The chain employs TRBV20-1 and TRBJ2-2; no clear D. CDR3 size: 11 residues. The ends were cut back, 7 bases at V and 7 bases at J, with 10 bases in the middle. Germline CDR1 reads DFQATT; CDR2 reads SNEGSKA (reference sequence). Here the CDR3 DNA reads TGCAGTGTCCCACGCAGCGGGGAGCTGTTTTTT. Translated, it gives CSVPRSGELFF.